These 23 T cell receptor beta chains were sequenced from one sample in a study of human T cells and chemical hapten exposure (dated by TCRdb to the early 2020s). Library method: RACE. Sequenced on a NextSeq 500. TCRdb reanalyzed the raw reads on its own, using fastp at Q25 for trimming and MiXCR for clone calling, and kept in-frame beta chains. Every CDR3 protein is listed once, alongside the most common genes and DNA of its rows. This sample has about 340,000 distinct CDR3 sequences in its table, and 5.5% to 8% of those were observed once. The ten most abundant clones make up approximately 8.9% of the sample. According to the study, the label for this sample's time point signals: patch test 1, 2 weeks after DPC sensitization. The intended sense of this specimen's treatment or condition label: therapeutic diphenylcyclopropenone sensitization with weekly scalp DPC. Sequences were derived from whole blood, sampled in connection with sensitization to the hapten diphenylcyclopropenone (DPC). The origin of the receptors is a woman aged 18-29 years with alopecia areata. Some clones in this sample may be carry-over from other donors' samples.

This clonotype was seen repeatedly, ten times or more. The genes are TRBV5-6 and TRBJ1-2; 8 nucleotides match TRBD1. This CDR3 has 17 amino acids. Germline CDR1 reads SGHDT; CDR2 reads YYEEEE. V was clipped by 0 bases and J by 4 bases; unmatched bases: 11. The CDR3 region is CASSLVDRDSLAYGYTF. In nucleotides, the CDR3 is TGTGCCAGCAGCTTGGTGGACAGGGACTCCCTGGCCTATGGCTACACCTTC.

This chain's CDR3 is CASSPQGGSPNTEAFF. The CDR3 region has the DNA TGTGCCAGCAGTCCCCAAGGGGGCTCCCCGAACACTGAAGCTTTCTTT. This chain joins TRBV6-5 and TRBJ1-1; 7 bases agree with TRBD1. V lost 5 bases and J lost 1; bases outside the gene matches: 10. Per the germline V gene, CDR1 is MNHEY and CDR2 is SVGAGI. The CDR3 is 16 residues long.

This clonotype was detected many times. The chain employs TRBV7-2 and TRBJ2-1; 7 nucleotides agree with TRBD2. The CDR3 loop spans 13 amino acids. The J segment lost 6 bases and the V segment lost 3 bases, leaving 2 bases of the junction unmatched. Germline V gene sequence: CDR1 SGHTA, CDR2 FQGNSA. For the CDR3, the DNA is TGTGCCAGCAGCTTTAGACTAGCCAATGAGCAGTTCTTC. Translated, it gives CASSFRLANEQFF.

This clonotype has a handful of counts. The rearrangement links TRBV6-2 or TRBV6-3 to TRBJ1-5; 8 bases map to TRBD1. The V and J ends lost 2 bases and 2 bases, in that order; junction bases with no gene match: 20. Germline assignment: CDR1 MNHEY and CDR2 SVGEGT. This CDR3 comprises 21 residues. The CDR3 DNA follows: TGTGCCAGCAGTTACCCCCAAGTGCTTTGGCTCGGACAGGGAGGCAATCAGCCCCAGCATTTT. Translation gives CASSYPQVLWLGQGGNQPQHF.

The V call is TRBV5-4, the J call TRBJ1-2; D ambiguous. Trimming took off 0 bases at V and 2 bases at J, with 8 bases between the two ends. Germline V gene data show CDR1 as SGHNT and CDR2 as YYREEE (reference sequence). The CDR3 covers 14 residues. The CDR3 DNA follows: TGTGCCAGCAGCTTGGCTCAGTTGAACTATGGCTACACCTTC. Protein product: CASSLAQLNYGYTF. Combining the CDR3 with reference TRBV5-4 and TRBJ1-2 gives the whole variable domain ETGVTQSPTHLIKTRGQQVTLRCSSQSGHNTVSWYQQALGQGPQFIFQYYREEENGRGNFPPRFSGLQFPNYSSELNVNALELDDSALYLCASSLAQLNYGYTFGSGTRLTVV.

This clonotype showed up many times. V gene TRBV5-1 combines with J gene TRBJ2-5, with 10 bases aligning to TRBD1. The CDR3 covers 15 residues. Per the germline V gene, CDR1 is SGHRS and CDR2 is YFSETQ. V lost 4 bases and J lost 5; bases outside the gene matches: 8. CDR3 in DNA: TGCGCCAGCAGCCCCAGACAGGGGGCAAGGGAGACCCAGTACTTC. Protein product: CASSPRQGARETQYF.

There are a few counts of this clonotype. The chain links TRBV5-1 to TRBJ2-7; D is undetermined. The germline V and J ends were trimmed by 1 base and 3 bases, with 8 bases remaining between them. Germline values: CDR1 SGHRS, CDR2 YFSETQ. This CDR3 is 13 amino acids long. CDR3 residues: CASSLSNVYEQYF. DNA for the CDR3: TGCGCCAGCAGCTTGTCGAACGTCTACGAGCAGTACTTC.

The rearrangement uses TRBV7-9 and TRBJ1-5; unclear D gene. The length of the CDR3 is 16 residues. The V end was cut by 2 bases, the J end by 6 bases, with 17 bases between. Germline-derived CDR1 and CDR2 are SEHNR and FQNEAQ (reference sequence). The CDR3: CASSLSEPFFGQPQHF. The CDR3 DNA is TGTGCCAGCAGCTTAAGTGAACCCTTTTTCGGTCAGCCCCAGCATTTT.

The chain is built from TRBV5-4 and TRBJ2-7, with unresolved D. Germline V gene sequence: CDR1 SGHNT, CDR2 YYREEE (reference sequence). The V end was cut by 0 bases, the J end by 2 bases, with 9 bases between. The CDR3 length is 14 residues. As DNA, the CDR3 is TGTGCCAGCAGCTTGGATGACAAAACCTACGAGCAGTACTTC. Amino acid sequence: CASSLDDKTYEQYF.

The chain's CDR3 is CASAPAGGDTEAFF. The DNA of the CDR3 is TGTGCTAGTGCTCCCGCCGGGGGGGACACTGAAGCTTTCTTT. The rearrangement links TRBV12-5 to TRBJ1-1; possibly TRBD1 for D (5 bases). The CDR3 runs to 14 residues. Per the germline V gene, CDR1 is LGHNT and CDR2 is FRNRAP. The ends were cut back, 7 bases at V and 3 bases at J, with 15 bases in the middle.

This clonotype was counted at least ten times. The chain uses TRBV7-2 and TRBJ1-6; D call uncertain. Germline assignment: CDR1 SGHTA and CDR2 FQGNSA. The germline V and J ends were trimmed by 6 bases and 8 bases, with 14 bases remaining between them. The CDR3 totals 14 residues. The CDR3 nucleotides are TGTGCCAGCAGGGATCCTGTGGGGTATTCACCCCTCCACTTT. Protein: CASRDPVGYSPLHF.

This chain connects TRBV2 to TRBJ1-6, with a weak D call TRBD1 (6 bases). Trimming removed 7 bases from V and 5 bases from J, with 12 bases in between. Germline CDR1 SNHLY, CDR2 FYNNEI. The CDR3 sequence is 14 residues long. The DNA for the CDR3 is TGTGCCAGCACAACCAGGGGAAATAATTCACCCCTCCACTTT. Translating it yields CASTTRGNNSPLHF.

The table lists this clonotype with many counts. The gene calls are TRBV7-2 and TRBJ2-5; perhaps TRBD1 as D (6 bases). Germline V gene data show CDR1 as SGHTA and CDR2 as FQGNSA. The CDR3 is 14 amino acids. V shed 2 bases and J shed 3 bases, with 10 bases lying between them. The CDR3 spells CASSLFAGEETQYF. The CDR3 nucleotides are TGTGCCAGCAGCTTATTTGCAGGGGAAGAGACCCAGTACTTC.

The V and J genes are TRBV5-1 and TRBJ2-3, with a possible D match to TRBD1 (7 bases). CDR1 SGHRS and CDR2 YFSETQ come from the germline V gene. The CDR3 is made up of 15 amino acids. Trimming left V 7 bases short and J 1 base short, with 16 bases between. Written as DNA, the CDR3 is TGCGCCAGCCGGAGGGGGACAGAGGGCACAGATACGCAGTATTTT. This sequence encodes CASRRGTEGTDTQYF. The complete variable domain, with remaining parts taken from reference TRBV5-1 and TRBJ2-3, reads KAGVTQTPRYLIKTRGQQVTLSCSPISGHRSVSWYQQTPGQGLQFLFEYFSETQRNKGNFPGRFSGRQFSNSRSEMNVSTLELGDSALYLCASRRGTEGTDTQYFGPGTRLTVL.

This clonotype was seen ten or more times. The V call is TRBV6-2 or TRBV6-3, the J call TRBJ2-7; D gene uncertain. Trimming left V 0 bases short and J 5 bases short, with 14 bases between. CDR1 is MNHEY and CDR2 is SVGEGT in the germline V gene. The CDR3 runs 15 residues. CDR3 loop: CASSYSRRDGDEQYF. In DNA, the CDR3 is TGTGCCAGCAGTTACTCTCGACGTGACGGAGACGAGCAGTACTTC.

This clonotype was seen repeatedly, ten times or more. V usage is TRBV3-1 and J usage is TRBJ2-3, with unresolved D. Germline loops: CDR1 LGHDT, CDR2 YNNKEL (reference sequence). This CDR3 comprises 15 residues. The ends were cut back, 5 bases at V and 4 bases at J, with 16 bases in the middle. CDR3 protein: CASSSRTGPADTQYF. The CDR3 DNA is TGTGCCAGCAGCTCAAGGACCGGGCCTGCAGATACGCAGTATTTT.

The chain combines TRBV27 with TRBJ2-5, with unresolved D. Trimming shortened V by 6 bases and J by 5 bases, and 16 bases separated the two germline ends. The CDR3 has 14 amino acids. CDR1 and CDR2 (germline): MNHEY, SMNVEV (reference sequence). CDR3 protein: CASSSDSIGETQYF. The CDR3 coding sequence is TGTGCCAGCAGCTCAGACTCCATCGGGGAGACCCAGTACTTC.

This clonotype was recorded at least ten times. This chain's CDR3 is CATGPRGTSTDTQYF. In DNA form, the CDR3 reads TGTGCCACCGGCCCACGGGGGACTAGCACAGATACGCAGTATTTT. The chain employs TRBV15 and TRBJ2-3, with a weak D call TRBD2 (6 bases). The V end was cut by 8 bases, the J end by 0 bases, with 15 bases between. Per the germline V gene, CDR1 is LNHNV and CDR2 is YYDKDF (reference sequence). The CDR3 has 15 residues.

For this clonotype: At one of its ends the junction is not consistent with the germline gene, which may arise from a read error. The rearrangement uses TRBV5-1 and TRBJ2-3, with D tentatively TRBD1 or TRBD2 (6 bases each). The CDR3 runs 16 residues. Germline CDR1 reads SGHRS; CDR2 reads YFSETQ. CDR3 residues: CASSYAGHLSTDTQYF. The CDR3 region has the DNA TGCGCCAGCAGCTATGCGGGACACTTAAGCACAGATACGCAGTATTTC. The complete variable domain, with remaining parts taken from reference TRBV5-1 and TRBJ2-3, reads KAGVTQTPRYLIKTRGQQVTLSCSPISGHRSVSWYQQTPGQGLQFLFEYFSETQRNKGNFPGRFSGRQFSNSRSEMNVSTLELGDSALYLCASSYAGHLSTDTQYFGPGTRLTVL.

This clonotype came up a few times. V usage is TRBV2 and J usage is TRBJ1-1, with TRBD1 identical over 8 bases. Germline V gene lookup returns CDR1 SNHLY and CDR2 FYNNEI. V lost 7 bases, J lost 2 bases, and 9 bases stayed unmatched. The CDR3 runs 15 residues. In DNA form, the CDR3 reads TGTGCCAGCATTAAGGACAGGGATAGTAACACTGAAGCTTTCTTT. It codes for CASIKDRDSNTEAFF.

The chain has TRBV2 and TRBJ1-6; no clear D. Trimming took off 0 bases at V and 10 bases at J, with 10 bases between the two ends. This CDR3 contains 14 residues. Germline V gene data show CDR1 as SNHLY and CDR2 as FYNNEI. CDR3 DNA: TGTGCCAGCAGTGAAGCGCTTTCGGGGTCACCCCTCCACTTT. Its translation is CASSEALSGSPLHF.

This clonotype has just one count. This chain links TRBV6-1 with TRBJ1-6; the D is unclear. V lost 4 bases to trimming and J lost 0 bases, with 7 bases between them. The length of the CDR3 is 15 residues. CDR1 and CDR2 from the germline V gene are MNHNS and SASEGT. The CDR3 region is CASSAKSSYNSPLHF. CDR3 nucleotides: TGTGCCAGCAGTGCAAAGAGCTCCTATAATTCACCCCTCCACTTT.

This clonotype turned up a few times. The CDR3 DNA follows: TGCAGCGTTAATCCAGGGGGCTTGACCGGGGAGCTGTTTTTT. Translation: CSVNPGGLTGELFF. The V gene is TRBV29-1, the J gene TRBJ2-2, with 8 positions matching TRBD1. The CDR3 length is 14 residues. V gave up 5 bases and J gave up 5 bases; unmatched junction bases: 7. The V gene's germline CDR1 is SQVTM and CDR2 ANQGSEA.